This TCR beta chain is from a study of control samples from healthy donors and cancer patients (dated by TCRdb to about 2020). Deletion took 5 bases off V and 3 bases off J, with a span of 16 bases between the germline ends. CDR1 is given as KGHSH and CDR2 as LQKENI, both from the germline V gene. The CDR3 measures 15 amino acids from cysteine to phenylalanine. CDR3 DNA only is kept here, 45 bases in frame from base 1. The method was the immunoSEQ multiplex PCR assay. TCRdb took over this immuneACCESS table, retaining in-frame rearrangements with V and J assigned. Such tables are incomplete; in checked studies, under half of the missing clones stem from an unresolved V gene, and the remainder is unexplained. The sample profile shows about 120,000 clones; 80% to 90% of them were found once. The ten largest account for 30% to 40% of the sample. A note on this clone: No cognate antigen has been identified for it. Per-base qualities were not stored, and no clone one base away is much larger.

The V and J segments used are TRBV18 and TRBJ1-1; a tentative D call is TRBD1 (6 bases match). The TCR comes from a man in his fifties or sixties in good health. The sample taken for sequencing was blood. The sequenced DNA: TGTGCCAGCTCAACAACTACAGGGCTCGACACTGAAGCTTTCTTT. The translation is CASSTTTGLDTEAFF.